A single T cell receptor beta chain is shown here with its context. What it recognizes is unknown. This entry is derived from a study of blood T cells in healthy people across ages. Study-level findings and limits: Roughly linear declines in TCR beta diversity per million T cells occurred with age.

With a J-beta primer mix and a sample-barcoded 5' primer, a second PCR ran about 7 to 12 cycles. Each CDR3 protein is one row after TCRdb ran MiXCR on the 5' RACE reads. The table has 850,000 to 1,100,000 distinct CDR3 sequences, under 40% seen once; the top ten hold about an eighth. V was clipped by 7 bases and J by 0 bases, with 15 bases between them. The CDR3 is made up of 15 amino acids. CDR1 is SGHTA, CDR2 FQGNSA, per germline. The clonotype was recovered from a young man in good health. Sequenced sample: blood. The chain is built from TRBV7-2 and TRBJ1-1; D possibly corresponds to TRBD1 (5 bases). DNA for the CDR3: TGTGCCAGCAAACCTTGGGACGGCATGAACACTGAAGCTTTCTTT. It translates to CASKPWDGMNTEAFF. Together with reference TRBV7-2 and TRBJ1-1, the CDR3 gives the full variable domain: GAGVSQSPSNKVTEKGKDVELRCDPISGHTALYWYRQSLGQGLEFLIYFQGNSAPDKSGLPSDRFSAERTGGSVSTLTIQRTQQEDSAVYLCASKPWDGMNTEAFFGQGTRLTVV.